Here is one TCR beta chain with its context. The table came from immunoSEQ multiplex PCR; TCRdb's copy has only in-frame clones and leaves some out. The sample has approximately 480,000 clones, nearly 80% seen once. The data were taken from a study of shared clonotypes between healthy human individuals. V lost 2 bases, J lost 8 bases, and 12 bases lay in between. This CDR3 comprises 13 residues. Germline V gives CDR1 MDHEN, CDR2 SYDVKM. This sequence joins TRBV28 and TRBJ1-2; D is ambiguous. This receptor was obtained from a woman aged 35 to 49 in good health. Some clones in this sample may be carry-over from other donors' samples. The sequenced sample was PBMCs. The CDR3: CASSLGEFVGYTF. The CDR3, as DNA: TGTGCCAGCAGTTTAGGGGAGTTTGTAGGCTACACCTTC.